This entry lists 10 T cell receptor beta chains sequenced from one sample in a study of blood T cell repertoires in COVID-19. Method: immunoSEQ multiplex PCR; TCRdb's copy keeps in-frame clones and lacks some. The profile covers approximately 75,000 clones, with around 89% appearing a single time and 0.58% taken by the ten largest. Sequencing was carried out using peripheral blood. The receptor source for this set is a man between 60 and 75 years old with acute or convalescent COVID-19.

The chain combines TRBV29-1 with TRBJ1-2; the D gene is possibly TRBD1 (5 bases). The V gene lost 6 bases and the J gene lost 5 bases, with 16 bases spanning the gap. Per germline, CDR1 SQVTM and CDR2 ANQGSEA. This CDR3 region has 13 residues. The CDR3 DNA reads TGCAGCGTACCCGGTCAGGGCGAGTATGGCTACACCTTC. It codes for CSVPGQGEYGYTF.

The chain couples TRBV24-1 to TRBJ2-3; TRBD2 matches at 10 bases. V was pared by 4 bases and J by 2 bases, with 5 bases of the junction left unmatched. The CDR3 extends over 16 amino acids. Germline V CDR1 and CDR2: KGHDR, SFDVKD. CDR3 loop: CATSDVLAGATDTQYF. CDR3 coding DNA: TGTGCCACCAGTGACGTGCTAGCGGGGGCCACAGATACGCAGTATTTT.

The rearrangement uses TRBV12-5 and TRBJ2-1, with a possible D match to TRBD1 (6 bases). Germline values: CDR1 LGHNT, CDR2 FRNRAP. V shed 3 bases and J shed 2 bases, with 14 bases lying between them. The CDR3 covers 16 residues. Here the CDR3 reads CASGFPDSLTYNEQFF. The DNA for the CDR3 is TGTGCTAGTGGTTTCCCGGACAGCTTGACCTACAATGAGCAGTTCTTC.

The CDR3 is CASTEGLATYNEQFF. Written as DNA, the CDR3 is TGTGCCAGCACCGAGGGCCTAGCCACCTACAATGAGCAGTTCTTC. The V and J genes are TRBV6-6 and TRBJ2-1; perhaps TRBD2 as D (5 bases). The CDR3 loop spans 15 amino acids. Per the germline V gene, CDR1 is MNHNY and CDR2 is SVGAGI (reference sequence). With 7 bases removed from V and 2 bases from J, the gap between germline ends came to 15 bases.

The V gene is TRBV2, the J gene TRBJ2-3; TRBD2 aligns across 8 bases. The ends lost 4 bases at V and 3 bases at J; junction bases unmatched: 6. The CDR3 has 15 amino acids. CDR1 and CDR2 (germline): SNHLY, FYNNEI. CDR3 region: CASSGGGTGTDTQYF. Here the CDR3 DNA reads TGTGCCAGCAGTGGCGGGGGGACCGGGACAGATACGCAGTATTTT.

This chain's CDR3 is CASSLDRHLGGYTF. The CDR3 bases are TGCGCCAGCAGCTTGGATAGACATCTGGGCGGCTACACCTTC. The rearrangement links TRBV5-1 to TRBJ1-2; D gene uncertain. Trimming removed 0 bases from V and 8 bases from J, with 14 bases in between. CDR3 length equals 14 residues. The germline V gene encodes CDR1 SGHRS and CDR2 YFSETQ.

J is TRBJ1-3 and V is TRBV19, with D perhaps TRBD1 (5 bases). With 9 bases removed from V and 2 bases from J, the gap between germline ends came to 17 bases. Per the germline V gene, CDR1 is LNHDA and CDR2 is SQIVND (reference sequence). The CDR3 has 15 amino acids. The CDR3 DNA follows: TGTGCCAGCGTTCCCGGCAGGGCCACTGGAAACACCATATATTTT. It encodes CASVPGRATGNTIYF. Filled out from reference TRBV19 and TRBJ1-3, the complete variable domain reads DGGITQSPKYLFRKEGQNVTLSCEQNLNHDAMYWYRQDPGQGLRLIYYSQIVNDFQKGDIAEGYSVSREKKESFPLTVTSAQKNPTAFYLCASVPGRATGNTIYFGEGSWLTVV.

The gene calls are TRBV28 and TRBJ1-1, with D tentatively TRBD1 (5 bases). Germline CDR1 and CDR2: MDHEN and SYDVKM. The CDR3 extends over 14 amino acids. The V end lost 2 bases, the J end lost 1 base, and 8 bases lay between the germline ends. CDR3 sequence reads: CASSLQGRNTEAFF. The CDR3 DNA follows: TGTGCCAGCAGTTTACAGGGTCGGAACACTGAAGCTTTCTTT.

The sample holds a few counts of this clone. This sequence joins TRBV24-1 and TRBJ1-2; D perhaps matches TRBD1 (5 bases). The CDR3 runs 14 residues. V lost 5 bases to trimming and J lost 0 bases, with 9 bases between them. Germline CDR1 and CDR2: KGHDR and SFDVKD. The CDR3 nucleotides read TGTGCCACCAGTGCCCAGGGAACTAACTATGGCTACACCTTC. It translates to CATSAQGTNYGYTF.

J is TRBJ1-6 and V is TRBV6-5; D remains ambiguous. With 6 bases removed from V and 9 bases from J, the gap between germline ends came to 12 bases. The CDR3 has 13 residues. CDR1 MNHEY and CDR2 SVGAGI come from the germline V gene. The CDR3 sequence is CASSFSTGSPLHF. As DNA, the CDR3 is TGTGCCAGCAGCTTTTCCACCGGTTCACCCCTCCACTTT.